This T cell receptor beta chain originates from a study of technical replicates of blood from a few donors. Repertoires were generated with immunoSEQ multiplex PCR, while TCRdb's copy carries only in-frame clones and drops some. This table has about 61,000 clones, about 97% appearing once. The CDR3 loop spans 15 amino acids. V was clipped by 0 bases and J by 6 bases, with 11 bases between them. Germline values: CDR1 MNHEY, CDR2 SVGAGI. The sample comprised T cells isolated from PBMCs. The gene calls are TRBV6-5 and TRBJ2-2; D gene uncertain. The sequence derives from a human donor in good health. As DNA, the CDR3 is TGTGCCAGCAGTTACTCGACGTTGACTTCCGGGGAGCTGTTTTTT. Translated, it gives CASSYSTLTSGELFF.